This T cell receptor beta chain was sequenced during a study of blood T cell repertoires in COVID-19. Study as a whole: There were acute and convalescent COVID-19 samples, and they came from the United States, Italy and Spain.

Per the study methods: For nucleated cells, counts were estimated from reference gene primer amplification. Profiling relied on immunoSEQ multiplex PCR, and the TCRdb table lists in-frame clones only, not all of them. V and J calls and clone size are copied from that table; D and trimming were computed from the DNA. The data show roughly 240,000 clones, 75% to 85% seen once. The source of this sequence is a woman between 45 and 60 years old with acute COVID-19. The sequencing input was PBMCs or T cells enriched from blood (not recorded which).

Here the CDR3 reads CASSQDLQGYQPQHF. The CDR3 DNA follows: TGCGCCAGCAGCCAAGACCTACAGGGATATCAGCCCCAGCATTTT. The genes are TRBV4-3 and TRBJ1-5, with D possibly TRBD1 on 6 matching bases. Trimming removed 0 bases at V and 5 bases at J, with 11 bases between. The CDR3 is made up of 15 amino acids. The V gene's germline CDR1 is LGHNA and CDR2 YSLEER.